These 18 T cell receptor beta chains share one sample of origin, sequenced in a study of cytomegalovirus exposure and HLA in healthy donors (dated by TCRdb to about 2017). Library construction relied on the immunoSEQ multiplex PCR assay. TCRdb took this table from immuneACCESS and kept in-frame rearrangements with V and J called. Such tables lack part of the clones; where checked against another copy, unresolved V genes explain under half of the gap, and the rest is unexplained. In all, the sample holds 150,000 to 200,000 clones, and around four fifths of those were seen once. The top ten clones comprise 2% to 2.5% of the sample. The sequenced sample was PBMCs. The source of these receptors is a man aged 25-45 years in good health and CMV-seropositive.

This chain joins TRBV18 and TRBJ2-4; weak D call: TRBD2 (6 bases). The germline V gene has CDR1 KGHSH and CDR2 LQKENI. The length of the CDR3 is 17 residues. V was pared by 3 bases and J by 0 bases, with 15 bases between. The CDR3: CASSPVMGLTAKNIQYF. The CDR3 DNA sequence: TGTGCCAGCTCACCGGTTATGGGACTGACAGCCAAAAACATTCAGTACTTC.

The chain joins TRBV7-2 to TRBJ2-3, with 8 bases aligning to TRBD2. CDR3 length equals 16 residues. CDR1 and CDR2 from the germline V gene are SGHTA and FQGNSA. V shed 4 bases and J 3 bases; nucleotides not matched to a gene: 9. CDR3 loop: CASSSPSGGNTDTQYF. The CDR3 coding sequence is TGTGCCAGCAGCTCCCCGAGCGGGGGCAATACAGATACGCAGTATTTT.

The chain is built from TRBV7-9 and TRBJ2-1; 9 bases agree with TRBD2. This CDR3 is built from 11 residues. Trimming took 5 bases from V and 15 from J; bases not matched to a gene: 5. CDR1 is SEHNR, CDR2 FQNEAQ, per germline (reference sequence). The CDR3 nucleotides are TGTGCCAGCAGCCTCGGACTAGCGTGGTTCTTC. Its protein is CASSLGLAWFF.

V usage is TRBV11-3 and J usage is TRBJ2-3; 9 nucleotides match TRBD2. V lost 1 base, J lost 4 bases, and 12 bases stayed unmatched. This CDR3 has 18 residues. Germline assignment: CDR1 SGHNT and CDR2 YENEEA. The CDR3 sequence is CASSLGVAGATFSDTQYF. The CDR3, as DNA: TGTGCCAGCAGCTTAGGGGTAGCGGGGGCCACGTTCTCAGATACGCAGTATTTT.

This rearrangement joins TRBV29-1 to TRBJ2-2, with D perhaps TRBD1 (5 bases). V gave up 7 bases and J gave up 0 bases, with 12 bases separating them. CDR1 and CDR2 from the germline V gene are SQVTM and ANQGSEA. This CDR3 is 14 amino acids long. As DNA, the CDR3 is TGCAGCGCCCTGGGGCAGACGAACACCGGGGAGCTGTTTTTT. Amino acids: CSALGQTNTGELFF.

CDR3 coding DNA: TGTGCCATCAGTGAGTCGGAGGTGATGAACACTGAAGCTTTCTTT. Encoded protein: CAISESEVMNTEAFF. V and J are TRBV10-3 and TRBJ1-1; D remains unclear. The CDR3 is 15 residues long. V dropped 0 bases and J dropped 0 bases, with 8 bases sitting between them. The germline V gene has CDR1 ENHRY and CDR2 SYGVKD.

V usage is TRBV2 and J usage is TRBJ2-3; 10 nucleotides align to TRBD2. Losses at the gene ends were 2 bases for V and 0 bases for J; bases not matched to a gene: 8. The CDR3 loop spans 18 amino acids. CDR1 SNHLY and CDR2 FYNNEI come from the germline V gene. The CDR3 nucleotides read TGTGCCAGCAGTGAACCTAGCGGGGGATGGTCTAGCACAGATACGCAGTATTTT. Its protein is CASSEPSGGWSSTDTQYF.

J is TRBJ1-6 and V is TRBV30; TRBD1 might be the D (5 bases). Between the trimmed V and J ends, which lost 4 bases and 6 bases, there was a span of 10 bases. This CDR3 is built from 13 residues. Germline V CDR1 and CDR2: GTSNPN, SVGIG (reference sequence). The CDR3: CAWTGYPNSPLHF. CDR3 sequence (DNA): TGTGCCTGGACAGGGTACCCTAATTCACCCCTCCACTTT.

The chain combines TRBV15 with TRBJ2-5, with D perhaps TRBD2 (6 bases). With 0 bases removed from V and 5 bases from J, the gap between germline ends came to 13 bases. Looked up from germline, CDR1 is LNHNV and CDR2 is YYDKDF (reference sequence). This CDR3 has 15 residues. CDR3 DNA: TGTGCCACCAGCAGAGAGGCCGGGGGAGGTGAGACCCAGTACTTC. Translated: CATSREAGGGETQYF.

The V gene is TRBV4-1, the J gene TRBJ1-5; TRBD1 might be the D (5 bases). CDR1 and CDR2 (germline): MGHRA, YSYEKL. The ends were cut back, 1 base at V and 1 base at J, with 8 bases in the middle. The CDR3 length is 15 residues. CDR3 bases: TGCGCCAGCAGCCAAGCCGACAGAAGCAATCAGCCCCAGCATTTT. Translation gives CASSQADRSNQPQHF.

The chain joins TRBV5-1 to TRBJ2-2; a possible D gene is TRBD2 (7 bases). The CDR3 is 19 residues long. V was clipped by 4 bases and J by 4 bases, with 26 bases between them. CDR1 is SGHRS and CDR2 is YFSETQ in the germline V gene. DNA of the CDR3: TGCGCCAGCAGCCTTAGCCCCGGCGGGGGCCCGATTATCACCGGGGAGCTGTTTTTT. This encodes CASSLSPGGGPIITGELFF.

CDR3 residues: CASSTNRVQETQYF. CDR3 DNA: TGTGCCAGCAGTACGAACAGGGTTCAAGAGACCCAGTACTTC. The J gene is TRBJ2-5, the V gene TRBV27; weak D call: TRBD1 (6 bases). The germline V gene encodes CDR1 MNHEY and CDR2 SMNVEV (reference sequence). V shed 5 bases and J shed 2 bases, with 12 bases lying between them. The CDR3 spans 14 residues.

To note about this clone: Mismatch with germline at one junction end may stem from a read error. The chain combines TRBV18 with TRBJ2-1; D is unresolved. Germline CDR1 reads KGHSH; CDR2 reads LQKENI. The CDR3 has 12 amino acids. For the CDR3, the DNA is TGTGCCAGCTCCCCACAGCACAATGAGCAGTTCTTC. Its translation is CASSPQHNEQFF.

The DNA of the CDR3 is TGCGCCAGCAGACCTTGGGCTGACGTCTCCTATAATTCACCCCTCCACTTT. It yields the protein CASRPWADVSYNSPLHF. V usage is TRBV5-1 and J usage is TRBJ1-6; D not resolved. The CDR3 has 17 amino acids. Germline V gene data show CDR1 as SGHRS and CDR2 as YFSETQ. The V end was cut by 5 bases, the J end by 0 bases, with 15 bases between. Full variable domain (rest looked up from reference TRBV5-1 and TRBJ1-6): KAGVTQTPRYLIKTRGQQVTLSCSPISGHRSVSWYQQTPGQGLQFLFEYFSETQRNKGNFPGRFSGRQFSNSRSEMNVSTLELGDSALYLCASRPWADVSYNSPLHFGNGTRLTVT.

The rearrangement joins TRBV12-2 to TRBJ1-5; no DNA check was done on the table's D call, TRBD1. TRBV12-2 is described as a pseudogene. CDR3 length: 17 residues. The CDR3 loop is CASRLASGQLSNQPQHF. The CDR3 DNA follows: TGTGCAAGTCGCTTAGCGTCAGGGCAGCTTAGCAATCAGCCCCAGCATTTT.

The chain combines TRBV9 with TRBJ2-1, with 10 bases identical to TRBD2. The CDR3 consists of 16 residues. J lost 6 bases, V lost 2 bases, and 8 bases had no gene match. In germline, CDR1 is SGDLS, CDR2 YYNGEE. The CDR3: CASSVQPSGGVNEQFF. As DNA, the CDR3 is TGTGCCAGCAGCGTCCAACCTAGCGGGGGAGTCAATGAGCAGTTCTTC. Variable domain in full (rest from reference TRBV9 and TRBJ2-1): DSGVTQTPKHLITATGQRVTLRCSPRSGDLSVYWYQQSLDQGLQFLIQYYNGEERAKGNILERFSAQQFPDLHSELNLSSLELGDSALYFCASSVQPSGGVNEQFFGPGTRLTVL.

The chain is built from TRBV7-2 and TRBJ2-7; a weak D match, TRBD1 (6 bases). The germline V gene encodes CDR1 SGHTA and CDR2 FQGNSA. There are 17 residues in the CDR3. V gave up 3 bases and J gave up 0 bases, with 18 bases separating them. For the CDR3, the DNA is TGTGCCAGCAGCTTGGGATTTCAGGGGACCACCTCCTACGAGCAGTACTTC. The encoded protein is CASSLGFQGTTSYEQYF.

This clone showed up just once. The chain uses TRBV18 and TRBJ2-1, with 14 positions matching TRBD2. V was clipped by 6 bases and J by 7 bases; unmatched bases: 8. The CDR3 contains 16 residues. Germline V CDR1 and CDR2: KGHSH, LQKENI. CDR3 bases: TGTGCCAGCTCTTCCGGACTAGCGGGGGGATTGAATGAGCAGTTCTTC. Residues: CASSSGLAGGLNEQFF. Using reference TRBV18 and TRBJ2-1 for the parts outside the CDR3, the full variable domain is NAGVMQNPRHLVRRRGQEARLRCSPMKGHSHVYWYRQLPEEGLKFMVYLQKENIIDESGMPKERFSAEFPKEGPSILRIQQVVRGDSAAYFCASSSGLAGGLNEQFFGPGTRLTVL.